These T cell receptor beta chains were read from a single sample in a study of blood T cell repertoires in COVID-19. Profiled with immunoSEQ multiplex PCR; TCRdb holds only in-frame clones, not every one. The sample yields 200,000 to 250,000 clones, roughly nine tenths seen once. Sequencing was performed on peripheral blood. The receptor source for this set is a man in his sixties who had recovered from COVID-19. Both conserved end residues are part of each CDR3. Each record gives: J gene, D gene, V gene, clone size, CDR3 protein, CDR3 DNA. D genes are given only for firm matches. Clone sizes are given selectively: once, few, many, or a class where the clone is expanded.

>TRBJ2-7|TRBD1|TRBV12-3/TRBV12-4|NA
CASRVTGGNEQYF
TGTGCCAGCAGAGTCACAGGGGGCAACGAGCAGTACTTC
>TRBJ2-2|TRBD1|TRBV7-2|NA
CASSQDRGLGELFF
TGTGCCAGCAGCCAGGACAGGGGGCTAGGGGAGCTGTTTTTT
>TRBJ1-1|TRBD1|TRBV5-1|NA
CASTPGTANTEAFF
TGCGCCAGCACACCGGGGACAGCGAACACTGAAGCTTTCTTT
>TRBJ2-6|TRBD2|TRBV24-1|NA
CATSDTSGSSGANVLTF
TGTGCCACCAGTGATACTAGCGGGAGTTCTGGGGCCAACGTCCTGACTTTC
>TRBJ2-3|NA|TRBV24-1|NA
CATSDLQGSTDTQYF
TGTGCCACCAGTGATTTACAGGGTTCCACAGATACGCAGTATTTT
>TRBJ2-2|NA|TRBV27|NA
CASRRQISNTGELFF
TGTGCCAGCAGACGACAGATTTCGAACACCGGGGAGCTGTTTTTT
>TRBJ1-1|TRBD1|TRBV19|many
CASILQGARTEAFF
TGTGCCAGTATTCTACAGGGGGCTAGGACTGAAGCTTTCTTT
>TRBJ2-3|NA|TRBV9|NA
CASSVEPSRGGDTQYF
TGTGCCAGCAGCGTAGAGCCCTCAAGGGGGGGGGATACGCAGTATTTT
>TRBJ1-6|TRBD1|TRBV7-2|NA
CASSLGLGQRNSPLHF
TGTGCCAGCAGCTTAGGATTGGGACAGCGTAATTCACCCCTCCACTTT
>TRBJ1-5|NA|TRBV5-1|once
CASSPLAGGNQPQHF
TGCGCCAGCAGCCCCTTGGCAGGGGGCAATCAGCCCCAGCATTTT
>TRBJ2-7|NA|TRBV5-4|NA
CASSLGRGLQAYEQYF
TGTGCCAGCAGCTTGGGGAGAGGCCTTCAAGCCTACGAGCAGTACTTC
>TRBJ2-3|NA|TRBV24-1|NA
CATSESGATDTQYF
TGTGCCACCAGTGAATCAGGGGCCACAGATACGCAGTATTTT
>TRBJ2-1|NA|TRBV12-3/TRBV12-4|NA
CASTLVNNEQFF
TGTGCCAGCACCCTAGTAAACAATGAGCAGTTCTTC
>TRBJ2-7|NA|TRBV7-6|NA
CASSPSGALAYEQYF
TGTGCCAGCAGTCCTAGTGGGGCTCTGGCGTACGAGCAGTACTTC
>TRBJ1-5|TRBD1|TRBV6-1|few
CASSAGTGRSNQPQHF
TGTGCCAGCAGTGCCGGGACAGGAAGGAGCAATCAGCCCCAGCATTTT
>TRBJ1-5|NA|TRBV20-1|few
CSASTNGYSNQPQHF
TGCAGTGCAAGTACTAACGGCTACTCCAATCAGCCCCAGCATTTT
>TRBJ2-1|NA|TRBV11-2|NA
CASSLGAGSAQFF
TGTGCCAGCAGCTTAGGGGCGGGATCGGCGCAGTTCTTC
>TRBJ2-1|TRBD1|TRBV6-4|NA
CASSEYRDRAYNEQFF
TGTGCCAGCAGTGAATATAGGGACAGGGCCTACAATGAGCAGTTCTTC
>TRBJ1-1|TRBD1|TRBV14|NA
CASSQGVGGGARAFF
TGTGCCAGCAGCCAAGGTGTCGGAGGGGGCGCGAGAGCTTTCTTT
>TRBJ1-1|TRBD1|TRBV2|NA
CASRGTGPIAFF
TGTGCCAGCAGAGGGACAGGGCCTATAGCTTTCTTT
>TRBJ1-2|NA|TRBV20-1|NA
CSASTGNYGYTF
TGCAGTGCTAGTACAGGGAACTATGGCTACACCTTC
>TRBJ1-6|TRBD1|TRBV6-5|once
CASTFDRVYSPLHF
TGTGCCAGCACCTTTGACAGGGTTTATTCACCCCTCCACTTT
>TRBJ2-1|TRBD2|TRBV20-1|NA
CSGDYNEWQFF
TGCAGCGGGGACTACAATGAGTGGCAGTTCTTC
>TRBJ2-1|NA|TRBV29-1|NA
CSVEDLASNEQFF
TGCAGCGTTGAAGATCTTGCTAGCAATGAGCAGTTCTTC
>TRBJ1-2|NA|TRBV5-4|NA
CASSLQDNHYGYTF
TGTGCCAGCAGCTTGCAGGACAACCACTATGGCTACACCTTC
>TRBJ1-3|NA|TRBV10-3|NA
CAISEASGGHSGNTIYF
TGTGCCATCAGTGAGGCCTCGGGAGGGCACTCTGGAAACACCATATATTTT
>TRBJ2-3|NA|TRBV11-2|NA
CASSLERGGALQYF
TGTGCCAGCAGCTTAGAGAGAGGCGGGGCCCTCCAGTATTTT
>TRBJ2-3|NA|TRBV24-1|once
CATSELKKGTDTQYF
TGTGCCACCAGTGAACTAAAGAAGGGCACAGATACGCAGTATTTT